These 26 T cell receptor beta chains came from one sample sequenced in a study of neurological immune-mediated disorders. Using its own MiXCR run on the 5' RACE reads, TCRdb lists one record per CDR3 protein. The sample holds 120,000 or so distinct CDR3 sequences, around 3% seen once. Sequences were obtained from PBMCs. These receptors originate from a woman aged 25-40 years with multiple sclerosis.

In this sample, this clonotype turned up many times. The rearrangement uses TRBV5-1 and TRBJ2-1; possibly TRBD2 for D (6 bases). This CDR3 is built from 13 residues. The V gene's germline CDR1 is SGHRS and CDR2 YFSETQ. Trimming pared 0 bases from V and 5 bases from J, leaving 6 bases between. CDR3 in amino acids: CASSLGGDNEQFF. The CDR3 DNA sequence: TGCGCCAGCAGCTTGGGGGGGGACAATGAGCAGTTCTTC.

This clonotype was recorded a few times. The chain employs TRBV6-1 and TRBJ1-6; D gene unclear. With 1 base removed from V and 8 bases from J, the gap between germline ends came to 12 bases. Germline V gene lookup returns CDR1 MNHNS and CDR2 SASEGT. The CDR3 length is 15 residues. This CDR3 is CASSEDTKGYSPLHF. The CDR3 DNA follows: TGTGCCAGCAGTGAAGATACTAAGGGATATTCACCCCTCCACTTT.

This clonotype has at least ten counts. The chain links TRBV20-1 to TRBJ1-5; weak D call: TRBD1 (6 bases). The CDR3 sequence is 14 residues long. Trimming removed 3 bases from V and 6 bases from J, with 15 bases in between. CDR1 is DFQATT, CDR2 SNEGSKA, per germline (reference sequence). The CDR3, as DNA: TGCAGTGCTAGGTCGGGGGGCTGGGGTCAGCCCCAGCATTTT. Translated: CSARSGGWGQPQHF.

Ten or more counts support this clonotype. The CDR3 DNA reads as TGTGCCAGCAGTTTAGAGGGGGGAGGGACTGAAGCTTTCTTT. This gives the protein CASSLEGGGTEAFF. This chain links TRBV12-3 or TRBV12-4 with TRBJ1-1, with a possible D match to TRBD1 (6 bases). CDR3 length equals 14 residues. Trimming left V 1 base short and J 5 bases short, with 11 bases between.

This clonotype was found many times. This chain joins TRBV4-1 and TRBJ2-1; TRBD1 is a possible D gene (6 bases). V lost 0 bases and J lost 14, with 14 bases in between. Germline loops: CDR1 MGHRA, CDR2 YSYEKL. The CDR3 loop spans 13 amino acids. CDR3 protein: CASSQDLGAHEFF. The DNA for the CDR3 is TGCGCCAGCAGCCAAGATTTGGGGGCCCATGAGTTCTTC.

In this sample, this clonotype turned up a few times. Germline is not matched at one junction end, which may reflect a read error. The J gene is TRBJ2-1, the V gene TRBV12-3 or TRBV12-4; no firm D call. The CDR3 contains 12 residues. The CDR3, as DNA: TGTGCCAGCAGTTCGTCTGGGAATGAGCAGTTCTTT. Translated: CASSSSGNEQFF.

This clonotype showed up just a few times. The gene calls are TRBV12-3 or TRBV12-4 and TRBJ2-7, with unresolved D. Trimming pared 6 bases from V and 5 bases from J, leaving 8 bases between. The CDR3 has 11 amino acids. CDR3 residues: CASSRDDEQYF. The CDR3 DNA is TGTGCCAGCAGCCGAGACGACGAGCAGTACTTC.

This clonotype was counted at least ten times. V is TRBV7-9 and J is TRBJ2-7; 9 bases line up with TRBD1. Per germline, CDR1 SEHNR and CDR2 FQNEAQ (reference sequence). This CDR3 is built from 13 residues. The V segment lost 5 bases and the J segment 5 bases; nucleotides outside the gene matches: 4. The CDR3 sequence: CASSDRDRDEQYF. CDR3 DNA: TGTGCCAGCAGCGACCGGGACAGGGACGAGCAGTACTTC.

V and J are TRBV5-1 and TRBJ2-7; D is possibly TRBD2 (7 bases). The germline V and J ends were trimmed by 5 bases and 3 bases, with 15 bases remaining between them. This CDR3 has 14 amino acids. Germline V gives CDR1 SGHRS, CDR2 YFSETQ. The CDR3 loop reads CASSNRGAYYEQYF. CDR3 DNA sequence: TGCGCCAGCAGTAACCGGGGGGCATACTACGAGCAGTACTTC.

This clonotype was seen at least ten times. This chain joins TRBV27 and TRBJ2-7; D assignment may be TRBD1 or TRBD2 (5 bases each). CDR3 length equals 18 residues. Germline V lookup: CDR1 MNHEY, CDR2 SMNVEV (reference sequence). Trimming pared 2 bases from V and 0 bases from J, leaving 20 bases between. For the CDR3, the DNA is TGTGCCAGCAGTTTAAGAGGACTCCGGGACGCCGGCTCCTACGAGCAGTACTTC. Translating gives CASSLRGLRDAGSYEQYF.

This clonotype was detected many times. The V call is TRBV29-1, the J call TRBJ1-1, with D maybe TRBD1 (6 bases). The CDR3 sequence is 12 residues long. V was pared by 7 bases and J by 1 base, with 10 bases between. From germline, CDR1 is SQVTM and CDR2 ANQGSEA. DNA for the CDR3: TGCAGCGCTATGGACAGGAACACTGAAGCTTTCTTT. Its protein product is CSAMDRNTEAFF.

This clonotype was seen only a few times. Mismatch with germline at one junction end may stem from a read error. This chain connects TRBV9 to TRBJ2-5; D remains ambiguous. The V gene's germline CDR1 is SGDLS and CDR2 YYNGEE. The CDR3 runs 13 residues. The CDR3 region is CASSVDGRESQYF. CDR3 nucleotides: TGTGCCAGCAGCGTAGACGGAAGAGAGTCCCAGTACTTC. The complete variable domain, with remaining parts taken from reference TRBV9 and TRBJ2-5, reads DSGVTQTPKHLITATGQRVTLRCSPRSGDLSVYWYQQSLDQGLQFLIQYYNGEERAKGNILERFSAQQFPDLHSELNLSSLELGDSALYFCASSVDGRESQYFGPGTRLLVL.

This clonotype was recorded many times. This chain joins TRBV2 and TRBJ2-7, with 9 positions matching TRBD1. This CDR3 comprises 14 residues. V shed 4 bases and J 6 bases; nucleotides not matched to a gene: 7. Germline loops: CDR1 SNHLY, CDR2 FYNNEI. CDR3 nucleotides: TGTGCCAGCAGTGTCCGGGACAGGGCTGTCGAGCAGTACTTC. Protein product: CASSVRDRAVEQYF.

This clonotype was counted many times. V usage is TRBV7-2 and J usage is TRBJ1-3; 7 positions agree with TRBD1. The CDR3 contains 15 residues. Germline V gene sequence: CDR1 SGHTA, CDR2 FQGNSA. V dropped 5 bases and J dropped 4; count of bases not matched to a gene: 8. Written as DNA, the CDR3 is TGTGCCAGCAGCCCCGGGACAGTCTCCGGAAACACCATATATTTT. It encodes CASSPGTVSGNTIYF.

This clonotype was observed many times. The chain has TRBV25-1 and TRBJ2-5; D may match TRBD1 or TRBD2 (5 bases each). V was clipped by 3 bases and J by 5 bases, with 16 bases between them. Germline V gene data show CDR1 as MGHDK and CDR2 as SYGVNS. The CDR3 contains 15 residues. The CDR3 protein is CASSDPGDLGETQYF. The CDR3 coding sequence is TGTGCCAGCAGTGACCCCGGGGACCTTGGCGAGACCCAGTACTTC.

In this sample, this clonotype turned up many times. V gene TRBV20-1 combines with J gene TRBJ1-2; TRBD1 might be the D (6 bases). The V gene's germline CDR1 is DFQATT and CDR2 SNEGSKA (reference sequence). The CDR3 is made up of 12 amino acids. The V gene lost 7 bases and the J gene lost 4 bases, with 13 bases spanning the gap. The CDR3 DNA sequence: TGCAGTGTAGCAGGGGCGACCTATGGCTACACCTTC. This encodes CSVAGATYGYTF.

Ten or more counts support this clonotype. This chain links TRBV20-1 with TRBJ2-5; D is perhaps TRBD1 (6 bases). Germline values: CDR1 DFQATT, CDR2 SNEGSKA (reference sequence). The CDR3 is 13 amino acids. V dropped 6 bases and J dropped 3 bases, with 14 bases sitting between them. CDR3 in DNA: TGCAGTGCCCTAGACAGGAGAAAAGAGACCCAGTACTTC. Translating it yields CSALDRRKETQYF.

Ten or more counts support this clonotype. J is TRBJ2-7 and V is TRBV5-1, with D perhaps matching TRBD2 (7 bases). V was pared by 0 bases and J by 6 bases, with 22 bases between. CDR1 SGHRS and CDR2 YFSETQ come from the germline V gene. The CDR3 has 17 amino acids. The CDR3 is CASSLAWGRGLRVEQYF. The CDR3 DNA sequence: TGCGCCAGCAGCTTGGCCTGGGGGCGGGGGCTCAGGGTCGAGCAGTACTTC.

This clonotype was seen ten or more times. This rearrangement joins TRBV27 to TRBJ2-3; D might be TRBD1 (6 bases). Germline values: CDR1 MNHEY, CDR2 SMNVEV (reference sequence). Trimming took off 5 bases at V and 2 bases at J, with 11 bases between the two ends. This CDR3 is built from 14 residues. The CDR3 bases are TGTGCCAGCAGTCCCACAGGGCTCACAGATACGCAGTATTTT. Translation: CASSPTGLTDTQYF.

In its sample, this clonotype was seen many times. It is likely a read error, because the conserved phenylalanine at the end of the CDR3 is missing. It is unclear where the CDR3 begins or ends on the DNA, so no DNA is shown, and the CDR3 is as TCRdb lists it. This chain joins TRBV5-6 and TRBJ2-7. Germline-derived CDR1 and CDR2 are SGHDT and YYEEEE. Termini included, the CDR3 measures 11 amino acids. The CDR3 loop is CASSAGDDLTA.

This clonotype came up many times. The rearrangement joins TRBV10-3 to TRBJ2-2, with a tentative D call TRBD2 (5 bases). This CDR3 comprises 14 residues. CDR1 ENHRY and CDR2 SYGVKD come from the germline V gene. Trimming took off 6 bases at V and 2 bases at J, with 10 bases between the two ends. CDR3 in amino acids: CAISLAGNTGELFF. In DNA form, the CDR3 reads TGTGCCATCAGCCTAGCAGGAAACACCGGGGAGCTGTTTTTT.

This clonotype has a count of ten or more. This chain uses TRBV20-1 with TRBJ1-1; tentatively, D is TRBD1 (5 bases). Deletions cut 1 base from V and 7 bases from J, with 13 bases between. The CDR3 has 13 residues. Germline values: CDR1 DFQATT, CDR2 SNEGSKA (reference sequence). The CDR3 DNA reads TGCAGTGCTAGAGGCCCTTCGGGGGTTGAAGCTTTCTTT. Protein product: CSARGPSGVEAFF.

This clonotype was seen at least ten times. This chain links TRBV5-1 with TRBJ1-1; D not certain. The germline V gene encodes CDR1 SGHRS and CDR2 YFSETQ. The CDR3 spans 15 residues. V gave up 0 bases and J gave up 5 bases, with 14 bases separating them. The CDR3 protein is CASSLDNGRGTEAFF. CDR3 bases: TGCGCCAGCAGCTTGGACAACGGCCGTGGAACTGAAGCTTTCTTT. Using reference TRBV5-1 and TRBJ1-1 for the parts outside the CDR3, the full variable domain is KAGVTQTPRYLIKTRGQQVTLSCSPISGHRSVSWYQQTPGQGLQFLFEYFSETQRNKGNFPGRFSGRQFSNSRSEMNVSTLELGDSALYLCASSLDNGRGTEAFFGQGTRLTVV.

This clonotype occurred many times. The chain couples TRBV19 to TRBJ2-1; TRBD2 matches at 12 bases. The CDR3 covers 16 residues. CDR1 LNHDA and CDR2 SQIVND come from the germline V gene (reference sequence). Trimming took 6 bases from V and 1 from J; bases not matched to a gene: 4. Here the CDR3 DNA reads TGTGCCAGTAGCGGACTAGCGGGGAATTCCTACAATGAGCAGTTCTTC. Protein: CASSGLAGNSYNEQFF. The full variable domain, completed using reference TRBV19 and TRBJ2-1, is DGGITQSPKYLFRKEGQNVTLSCEQNLNHDAMYWYRQDPGQGLRLIYYSQIVNDFQKGDIAEGYSVSREKKESFPLTVTSAQKNPTAFYLCASSGLAGNSYNEQFFGPGTRLTVL.

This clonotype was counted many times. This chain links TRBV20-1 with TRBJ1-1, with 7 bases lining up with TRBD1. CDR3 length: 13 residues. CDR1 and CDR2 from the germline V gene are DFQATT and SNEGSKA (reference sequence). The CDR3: CSATGTEDTEAFF. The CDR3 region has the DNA TGCAGCGCCACCGGGACAGAAGACACTGAAGCTTTCTTT.

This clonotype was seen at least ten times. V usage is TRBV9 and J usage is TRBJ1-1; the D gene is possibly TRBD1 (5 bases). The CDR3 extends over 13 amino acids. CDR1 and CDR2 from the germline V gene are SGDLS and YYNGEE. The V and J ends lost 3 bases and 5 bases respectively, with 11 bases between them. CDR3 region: CASSAGGGTEAFF. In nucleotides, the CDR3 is TGTGCCAGCAGCGCGGGGGGGGGGACTGAAGCTTTCTTT.